This record looks at one T cell receptor (beta chain) sequence and its context. This clonotype turned up a few times. Its antigen remains undetermined. No much larger clone exists at a distance of one base, and base qualities are not known. Ficoll-Paque density gradient centrifugation was used to isolate PBMCs. This entry belongs to a study of T-cell memory formation after mild COVID-19 (dated by TCRdb to the early 2020s). Regarding the research as a whole: Most TCR sequence clusters were specific to one of the two donors. The cohort was made up of two young adult volunteers, one female and one male, who were previously healthy. In a couple of donors, T-cell clones that expanded and contracted after mild COVID-19 were tracked by sequencing TCRalpha and TCRbeta repertoires over time. What the research found in general, with its limitations: The detection of some responding clones in pre-infection memory suggests that pre-existing cross-reactive memory T cells joined the SARS-CoV-2 response. Clones that contracted from day 15 to 85 showed balanced CD4/CD8 phenotypes, whereas a second wave of clones that expanded from day 15 to 37 leaned towards CD4+. SARS-CoV-2 specificity was not confirmed for the second-wave clones peaking on day 37. Only two mild cases were covered by the study, and larger cohorts that include severe cases with pre-infection samples were considered necessary. Contracting CD4+ clones were found mainly in CM and EM memory subsets, while CD8+ clones were enriched in EMRA.

Reading from cysteine to phenylalanine, the CDR3 counts 14 amino acids. The kept DNA is CDR3 alone, 42 bases in frame from the first base. CDR1 is given as SGHTA and CDR2 as FQGNSA, both from the germline V gene. V and J are truncated by 5 bases and 6 bases respectively, leaving an intervening sequence of 16 bases. The run used an Illumina NovaSeq 6000. Using 5'RACE with constant-segment primers, TCRalpha and TCRbeta cDNA libraries were constructed, with sample barcodes and unique molecular identifiers added in the process. Trizol reagent was used to extract RNA from every sample. Library amplification was performed in two PCR steps, and a second sample barcode and Illumina TruSeq adapters were introduced in the second step. The libraries were sequenced on an Illumina NovaSeq using 2 x 150 bp paired-end reads. As for how the authors treated the data: The reads were demultiplexed and collapsed into UMI-guided consensus sequences using migec v1.2.7. Using mixcr v2.1.11, UMI consensuses were aligned to TRA and TRB V and J templates and then assembled into clonotypes. A clonotype was counted as expanded or contracted only when both edgeR and NoisET called the clonotype significant, with the noise models trained on biological replicates. edgeR calls used a false discovery rate-adjusted p below 0.01 and a log2 fold-change threshold of 1. As an exploratory analysis of dynamics, max-normalized trajectories of the 1000 most abundant clonotypes were examined by PCA with hierarchical clustering. Separately sequenced CD4+ and CD8+ repertoires were used to assign a CD4 or CD8 phenotype to each responding clone. TCRdb passed the public sequencing reads through fastp at Q25 and MiXCR, retaining productive beta sequences. Rows merge per CDR3 protein into single entries with the most common DNA and genes. The V and J calls here are based on TCRdb, not the publication. The table for this sample lists just under 350,000 distinct CDR3 sequences; around 13% of them were counted only once. The ten largest make up 20% to 25% of the sample.

The specimen was PBMCs or a T cell subset sorted from them (not recorded which). The rearrangement combines TRBV7-2 with TRBJ1-1; too little of a D gene remains to name it. The receptor was isolated from a man younger than 30 who had mild COVID-19 (a few samples of this study predate the infection). The sample titles of this study are shuffled in the database, so cell type and time point are left out; the donor was told from shared clones. The DNA reads as follows: TGTGCCAGCAGCCTCAATTCCCGAGGCGCTGAAGCTTTCTTT. It translates as CASSLNSRGAEAFF.